A selection of T cell receptor beta chains follows, all from one sample in a study of T cell responses to AZD1222 COVID-19 vaccine. Sequencing used immunoSEQ multiplex PCR; TCRdb keeps in-frame clones, though not all of them. Of 110,000 to 150,000 clones listed, under 95% are singletons. The sample in question was peripheral blood, obtained 28 days after the second AZD1222 dose. These receptors were taken from an adult who received the AZD1222 COVID-19 vaccine. Each CDR3 is given with its conserved first and last residue. A D gene is named only where the DNA matches it firmly. Where a row states a size, it is once, few, many or the class of an expanded clone; other rows omit it.

j_call clone_size d_call v_call cdr3_aa cdr3_nt
TRBJ1-4 . . TRBV2 CASRAEWVGGHEKLFF TGTGCCAGCAGGGCAGAATGGGTCGGGGGGCATGAAAAACTGTTTTTT
TRBJ1-2 . . TRBV27 CASSQRTGPYTF TGTGCCAGCAGTCAGCGGACGGGCCCCTACACCTTC
TRBJ1-1 once . TRBV15 CATSSRRNTEAFF TGTGCCACCAGCAGTCGCAGGAACACTGAAGCTTTCTTT
TRBJ1-2 once . TRBV2 CASSGGSPRMGYTF TGTGCCAGCAGTGGGGGATCACCCCGAATGGGCTACACCTTC
TRBJ2-3 . TRBD1 TRBV19 CASSIWGGQGLTDTQYF TGTGCCAGTAGTATATGGGGTGGACAGGGACTCACAGATACGCAGTATTTT
TRBJ2-7 . . TRBV5-4 CASSSGQNSYEQYF TGTGCCAGCAGCTCCGGACAGAACTCCTACGAGCAGTACTTC
TRBJ2-5 . TRBD2 TRBV11-3 CASSASGGEETQYF TGTGCCAGCAGCGCCTCGGGGGGGGAGGAGACCCAGTACTTC
TRBJ2-7 . . TRBV5-8 CASSFGRVQSGQYF TGTGCCAGCAGCTTCGGCAGGGTGCAATCTGGGCAGTACTTC
TRBJ1-2 . TRBD1 TRBV4-1 CASSLQFDQTGTVNYGYTF TGCGCCAGCAGCCTACAATTCGATCAGACAGGGACCGTGAACTATGGCTACACCTTC
TRBJ1-1 . . TRBV29-1 CSTKVNEAFF TGCAGCACCAAGGTAAATGAAGCTTTCTTT
TRBJ2-3 . TRBD2 TRBV9 CASSVATSSGGDTDTQYF TGTGCCAGCAGCGTAGCTACGTCTAGCGGGGGGGACACAGATACGCAGTATTTT
TRBJ2-7 . . TRBV2 CASSGAEESEQYF TGTGCCAGCAGTGGGGCAGAGGAGTCCGAGCAGTACTTC
TRBJ1-2 . . TRBV19 CASSIGGGYGYTF TGTGCCAGTAGTATAGGAGGGGGCTATGGCTACACCTTC